This TCR beta chain was captured in a study of regulatory T cells in long-lasting Graves disease. Study-wide points: Patients with persistent disease showed a bias toward TRBV28, TRBJ1-2 and TRBJ2-5.

The CDR3 covers 15 residues. The germline V and J ends were trimmed by 5 bases and 1 base, with 14 bases remaining between them. Germline loops: CDR1 SEHNR, CDR2 FQNEAQ (reference sequence). This clonotype was counted at least ten times. Its target is not known. Documented time point: newly diagnosed GD, antithyroid drugs for less than 3 months. Isolated PBMC RNA provided the starting material for the TCR library. CDR3 regions were amplified by Arm-PCR using iRepertoire HTBI primers to build TCR beta libraries. Each CDR3 protein is one row after TCRdb ran MiXCR on the multiplex PCR reads. The repertoire holds about 540,000 distinct CDR3 sequences, roughly 13% seen once, with about 9.1% in the top ten. A further study also used this sample, focusing on T cells in Graves' hyperthyroidism and ophthalmopathy. As reported in that work: During a first-round RT-PCR of the TCR CDR3, the HTBI primer set was used. Expanded thyroid clonotypes (above 0.001) were mostly also found in blood.

The source is a man aged 25 to 40 with Graves disease. The chain uses TRBV7-9 and TRBJ1-2; D is undetermined. Sequencing was performed on peripheral blood mononuclear cells (PBMCs), taken at new diagnosis, from a patient treated with antithyroid drugs. The CDR3 is CASSPWAGVNYGYTF. CDR3 DNA: TGTGCCAGCAGCCCGTGGGCAGGCGTTAACTATGGCTACACCTTC. Combining the CDR3 with reference TRBV7-9 and TRBJ1-2 gives the whole variable domain DTGVSQNPRHKITKRGQNVTFRCDPISEHNRLYWYRQTLGQGPEFLTYFQNEAQLEKSRLLSDRFSAERPKGSFSTLEIQRTEQGDSAMYLCASSPWAGVNYGYTFGSGTRLTVV.